This passage covers 5 T cell receptor beta chains from one sample sequenced in a study of T cell changes during pregnancy in multiple sclerosis. Repertoires were generated with immunoSEQ multiplex PCR, while TCRdb's copy carries only in-frame clones and drops some. The sample has tens of thousands of clones; around 93% are singletons. Sequencing used peripheral blood, obtained in the third trimester of pregnancy. These receptor sequences come from a female donor in good health, enrolled as a control in a pregnancy study.

This clone appeared a single time. The V and J genes are TRBV7-9 and TRBJ2-3, with D perhaps matching TRBD2 (7 bases). Germline V gene lookup returns CDR1 SEHNR and CDR2 FQNEAQ (reference sequence). Trimming shortened V by 5 bases and J by 5 bases, and 20 bases separated the two germline ends. CDR3 length: 16 residues. CDR3: CASSKGGESWVDTQYF. The DNA for the CDR3 is TGTGCCAGCAGCAAGGGGGGGGAATCGTGGGTAGATACGCAGTATTTT.

The rearrangement joins TRBV28 to TRBJ2-2, with D tentatively TRBD2 (6 bases). Germline V gene sequence: CDR1 MDHEN, CDR2 SYDVKM. This CDR3 comprises 14 residues. Trimming removed 6 bases at V and 2 bases at J, with 10 bases between. The CDR3 DNA reads TGTGCCAGCAGACGGGGGACCAACACCGGGGAGCTGTTTTTT. Translation gives CASRRGTNTGELFF.

V and J are TRBV2 and TRBJ1-2; D is undetermined. Per the germline V gene, CDR1 is SNHLY and CDR2 is FYNNEI. CDR3 length: 14 residues. The ends were cut back, 3 bases at V and 5 bases at J, with 13 bases in the middle. CDR3 residues: CASSEDPRYYGYTF. Written as DNA, the CDR3 is TGTGCCAGCAGTGAGGATCCCAGGTATTATGGCTACACCTTC.

The table lists this clone with a count of one. V usage is TRBV2 and J usage is TRBJ1-2; 8 nucleotides align to TRBD1. Looked up from germline, CDR1 is SNHLY and CDR2 is FYNNEI. V lost 1 base and J lost 6; bases outside the gene matches: 4. CDR3 length: 14 amino acids. The CDR3 coding sequence is TGTGCCAGCAGTGAAGTGACAGGGGAGCATGGCTACACCTTC. This gives the protein CASSEVTGEHGYTF.

J is TRBJ2-7 and V is TRBV7-6, with 11 positions matching TRBD1. V lost 5 bases to trimming and J lost 2 bases; unmatched junction nucleotides: 8. This CDR3 has 16 residues. Germline V gives CDR1 SGHVS, CDR2 FNYEAQ. Here the CDR3 DNA reads TGTGCCAGCAGCGAGACCGGGACAGGGGGGGCCTACGAGCAGTACTTC. It specifies CASSETGTGGAYEQYF. The entire variable domain, with the rest obtained from reference TRBV7-6 and TRBJ2-7, is as follows: GAGVSQSPRYKVTKRGQDVALRCDPISGHVSLYWYRQALGQGPEFLTYFNYEAQQDKSGLPNDRFSAERPEGSISTLTIQRTEQRDSAMYRCASSETGTGGAYEQYFGPGTRLTVT.